This T cell receptor (beta chain) was sequenced during a study of CD8 T cells in ankylosing spondylitis. Looked up from germline, CDR1 is MNHEY and CDR2 is SVGAGI. V shed 2 bases and J shed 2 bases, with 12 bases lying between them. This CDR3 has 15 residues. TCRdb recomputed calls from the 5' RACE reads with MiXCR, one row per CDR3 protein. Of 150,000 to 200,000 distinct CDR3 sequences listed, 9.5% to 13% are singletons. The sequence was collected from a male donor with ankylosing spondylitis or in good health (not recorded which). The specimen sequenced was blood, either unsorted or a sorted T cell fraction (not recorded which). The V and J genes are TRBV6-5 and TRBJ1-2; a possible D gene is TRBD1 (5 bases). CDR3 bases: TGTGCCAGCAGTTACGCTCCTTGGGGGAACTATGGCTACACCTTC. Encoded protein: CASSYAPWGNYGYTF.